The clone carrying this T cell receptor beta chain has more than one count but fewer than ten. Its specificity is not known. CDR3 size: 15 residues. The ends were cut back, 1 base at V and 7 bases at J, with 14 bases in the middle. The germline CDR1 and CDR2 sequences are MGHRA and YSYEKL. This specimen belongs to a study of T-cell reconstitution after alpha-beta-depleted transplantation in children. Study findings and constraints: Several patients had high TCRbeta diversity at day 60; it came from surviving recipient T cells and thymic progenitors. From newly produced T cells came most of the T-cell counts and diversity one year after transplant.

As it was prepared, the TCRbeta library received unique molecular identifiers. TCRdb redid the calling of the PCR reads with MiXCR, one entry per CDR3 protein. The sample yields some 830,000 distinct CDR3 sequences, 15% to 20% seen once. The starting material was PBMCs, mostly from graft donor cells, obtained 360 days after TCRalphabeta/CD19-depleted stem cell transplant. J is TRBJ1-5 and V is TRBV4-1; D is unresolved. The TCR comes from a male patient aged 10 to 17 who had a stem cell transplant for acute lymphoblastic leukemia, so the T cells may come from the graft donor. CDR3 loop: CASSQVLGLGQPQHF. The DNA of the CDR3 is TGCGCCAGCAGCCAAGTTTTAGGGCTCGGACAGCCCCAGCATTTT.